This is a list of T cell receptor beta chains from one sample in a study of T cell responses to AZD1222 COVID-19 vaccine. Sequencing used immunoSEQ multiplex PCR; TCRdb keeps in-frame clones, though not all of them. The sample yields 50,000 or so clones, nearly 80% seen once. Sequenced material: peripheral blood, taken 28 days after the second AZD1222 dose. The receptors here all came from an adult who received the AZD1222 COVID-19 vaccine. The CDR3 runs from the conserved cysteine through the conserved F or W. Fields, in order: D gene, clone size, J gene, V gene, CDR3 protein, CDR3 DNA. D genes are given only for firm matches. Rows may omit the clone size; those that give it use once, few, many or a size class.

d_call: .
clone_size: .
j_call: TRBJ2-6
v_call: TRBV7-9
cdr3_aa: CASSPPGRLSGANVLTF
cdr3_nt: TGTGCCAGCAGCCCCCCCGGACGGCTCTCTGGGGCCAACGTCCTGACTTTC

d_call: .
clone_size: .
j_call: TRBJ2-1
v_call: TRBV29-1
cdr3_aa: CSVRQANLGNEQFF
cdr3_nt: TGCAGCGTCCGACAGGCCAATCTGGGGAATGAGCAGTTCTTC

d_call: TRBD1
clone_size: .
j_call: TRBJ1-1
v_call: TRBV6-5
cdr3_aa: CASSDGTGFRTEAFF
cdr3_nt: TGTGCCAGCAGCGACGGGACAGGGTTTCGGACTGAAGCTTTCTTT

d_call: .
clone_size: few
j_call: TRBJ1-5
v_call: TRBV29-1
cdr3_aa: CSVEGRAFGQPQHF
cdr3_nt: TGCAGCGTTGAAGGCCGGGCTTTTGGGCAGCCCCAGCATTTT

d_call: .
clone_size: .
j_call: TRBJ2-1
v_call: TRBV11-3
cdr3_aa: CASSPSGMNEQFF
cdr3_nt: TGTGCCAGCAGCCCTAGTGGGATGAATGAGCAGTTCTTC

d_call: .
clone_size: few
j_call: TRBJ1-1
v_call: TRBV5-5
cdr3_aa: CASSFQLNTEAFF
cdr3_nt: TGTGCCAGCAGTTTCCAGCTGAACACTGAAGCTTTCTTT

d_call: TRBD1
clone_size: .
j_call: TRBJ1-2
v_call: TRBV18
cdr3_aa: CASSPGGQGNGYTF
cdr3_nt: TGTGCCAGCTCACCAGGGGGACAGGGGAATGGCTACACCTTC

d_call: .
clone_size: once
j_call: TRBJ1-2
v_call: TRBV2
cdr3_aa: CASRGTEQPYGYTF
cdr3_nt: TGTGCCAGCAGAGGGACCGAACAACCCTATGGCTACACCTTC

d_call: .
clone_size: .
j_call: TRBJ1-6
v_call: TRBV6-5
cdr3_aa: CASSYERANSPLHF
cdr3_nt: TGTGCCAGCAGTTACGAGAGGGCCAATTCACCCCTCCACTTT

d_call: .
clone_size: .
j_call: TRBJ1-4
v_call: TRBV27
cdr3_aa: CASSFRQDNEKLFF
cdr3_nt: TGTGCCAGCAGTTTCAGACAGGACAATGAAAAACTGTTTTTT

d_call: .
clone_size: .
j_call: TRBJ2-4
v_call: TRBV11-2
cdr3_aa: CASSLVFSPKNIQYF
cdr3_nt: TGTGCCAGCAGCTTAGTGTTCTCGCCCAAAAACATTCAGTACTTC

d_call: .
clone_size: .
j_call: TRBJ1-1
v_call: TRBV6-5
cdr3_aa: CASSYSAQGDTEAFF
cdr3_nt: TGTGCCAGCAGTTACTCGGCGCAGGGAGACACTGAAGCTTTCTTT

d_call: TRBD1
clone_size: .
j_call: TRBJ2-7
v_call: TRBV6-5
cdr3_aa: CASKPGQHSYEQYF
cdr3_nt: TGTGCCAGCAAGCCGGGACAGCACTCCTACGAGCAGTACTTC

d_call: TRBD1
clone_size: .
j_call: TRBJ1-6
v_call: TRBV7-8
cdr3_aa: CASSASTGGGFGSPLHF
cdr3_nt: TGTGCCAGCAGCGCCTCGACAGGGGGCGGATTTGGTTCACCCCTCCACTTT

d_call: .
clone_size: .
j_call: TRBJ1-5
v_call: TRBV20-1
cdr3_aa: CSASETANPNQPQHF
cdr3_nt: TGCAGTGCTAGTGAGACGGCGAATCCAAATCAGCCCCAGCATTTT

d_call: .
clone_size: .
j_call: TRBJ1-5
v_call: TRBV6-5
cdr3_aa: CASSIRSLEGQHF
cdr3_nt: TGTGCCAGCAGTATTAGAAGCTTGGAGGGCCAGCATTTT

d_call: TRBD1
clone_size: once
j_call: TRBJ1-5
v_call: TRBV19
cdr3_aa: CASTTSGPWTGGQPQHF
cdr3_nt: TGTGCCAGTACCACGTCCGGCCCGTGGACAGGGGGGCAGCCCCAGCATTTT

d_call: TRBD1
clone_size: .
j_call: TRBJ2-3
v_call: TRBV9
cdr3_aa: CASSARTGGGGDTQYF
cdr3_nt: TGTGCCAGCAGCGCCCGGACAGGGGGCGGTGGAGATACGCAGTATTTT

d_call: TRBD1
clone_size: .
j_call: TRBJ1-1
v_call: TRBV13
cdr3_aa: CASSLRTGALNTEAFF
cdr3_nt: TGTGCCAGCAGCCTTAGGACAGGGGCGTTGAACACTGAAGCTTTCTTT

d_call: .
clone_size: .
j_call: TRBJ1-2
v_call: TRBV10-3
cdr3_aa: CAISGVSLAPSGYTF
cdr3_nt: TGTGCCATCAGTGGGGTCAGCCTAGCCCCAAGTGGCTACACCTTC

d_call: .
clone_size: .
j_call: TRBJ2-1
v_call: TRBV9
cdr3_aa: CASSLGQTNNEQFF
cdr3_nt: TGTGCCAGCAGCCTTGGACAGACAAACAATGAGCAGTTCTTC

d_call: TRBD2
clone_size: .
j_call: TRBJ2-5
v_call: TRBV7-3
cdr3_aa: CASSTGTSGRGETQYF
cdr3_nt: TGTGCCAGCAGCACCGGGACTAGCGGGAGGGGAGAGACCCAGTACTTC

d_call: .
clone_size: .
j_call: TRBJ2-3
v_call: TRBV6-5
cdr3_aa: CASSYFPTDTQYF
cdr3_nt: TGTGCCAGCAGTTACTTTCCCACAGATACGCAGTATTTT

d_call: TRBD1
clone_size: .
j_call: TRBJ1-2
v_call: TRBV7-9
cdr3_aa: CASSFGTGDGYTF
cdr3_nt: TGTGCCAGCAGCTTTGGGACAGGGGATGGCTACACCTTC

d_call: .
clone_size: once
j_call: TRBJ2-2
v_call: TRBV3-1/TRBV3-2
cdr3_aa: CASSQDRGPNLNTGELFF
cdr3_nt: TGTGCCAGCAGCCAAGATCGGGGCCCAAACCTAAACACCGGGGAGCTGTTTTTT

d_call: .
clone_size: .
j_call: TRBJ2-5
v_call: TRBV7-2
cdr3_aa: CASSLGWEETQYF
cdr3_nt: TGTGCCAGCAGCTTAGGATGGGAAGAGACCCAGTACTTC

d_call: .
clone_size: .
j_call: TRBJ2-3
v_call: TRBV24-1
cdr3_aa: CATSERGYTDTQYF
cdr3_nt: TGTGCCACCAGTGAGAGGGGGTACACAGATACGCAGTATTTT

d_call: .
clone_size: .
j_call: TRBJ1-2
v_call: TRBV5-4
cdr3_aa: CASNYQGVSGYTF
cdr3_nt: TGTGCCAGCAACTATCAGGGAGTCTCTGGCTACACCTTC

d_call: .
clone_size: .
j_call: TRBJ1-5
v_call: TRBV30
cdr3_aa: CAWSAGNQPQHF
cdr3_nt: TGTGCCTGGAGTGCAGGTAATCAGCCCCAGCATTTT

d_call: TRBD1
clone_size: .
j_call: TRBJ1-2
v_call: TRBV7-8
cdr3_aa: CALRDRDAGYTF
cdr3_nt: TGTGCCCTCAGGGACAGAGACGCTGGCTACACCTTC

d_call: .
clone_size: .
j_call: TRBJ1-2
v_call: TRBV28
cdr3_aa: CASTLSGGANGYTF
cdr3_nt: TGTGCCAGCACCCTTTCCGGGGGGGCGAATGGCTACACCTTC

d_call: TRBD2
clone_size: once
j_call: TRBJ2-3
v_call: TRBV10-3
cdr3_aa: CAIRRTSGMTDTQYF
cdr3_nt: TGTGCCATCAGAAGAACTAGCGGGATGACAGATACGCAGTATTTT

d_call: TRBD1
clone_size: .
j_call: TRBJ2-1
v_call: TRBV24-1
cdr3_aa: CATSDLLGQGGDEQFF
cdr3_nt: TGTGCCACCAGTGATCTTTTGGGACAGGGGGGAGATGAGCAGTTCTTC

d_call: .
clone_size: .
j_call: TRBJ1-1
v_call: TRBV28
cdr3_aa: CASSLAQGNTEAFF
cdr3_nt: TGTGCCAGCAGTCTCGCGCAGGGGAACACTGAAGCTTTCTTT

d_call: .
clone_size: .
j_call: TRBJ2-5
v_call: TRBV3-1/TRBV3-2
cdr3_aa: CASSQDKALKETQYF
cdr3_nt: TGTGCCAGCAGCCAAGATAAGGCTTTAAAAGAGACCCAGTACTTC

d_call: .
clone_size: few
j_call: TRBJ2-1
v_call: TRBV5-1
cdr3_aa: CASSFEESEQFF
cdr3_nt: TGCGCCAGCAGCTTCGAGGAGAGTGAGCAGTTCTTC

d_call: TRBD2
clone_size: .
j_call: TRBJ2-5
v_call: TRBV7-2
cdr3_aa: CASSLDGRGQETQYF
cdr3_nt: TGTGCCAGCAGCTTAGACGGGAGGGGACAAGAGACCCAGTACTTC

d_call: TRBD2
clone_size: .
j_call: TRBJ2-2
v_call: TRBV27
cdr3_aa: CASSPQRGTNTGELFF
cdr3_nt: TGTGCCAGCAGTCCGCAGCGGGGGACGAACACCGGGGAGCTGTTTTTT

d_call: .
clone_size: .
j_call: TRBJ2-2
v_call: TRBV5-1
cdr3_aa: CASTRDSQGEELFF
cdr3_nt: TGCGCCAGCACCCGCGACTCCCAGGGAGAGGAGCTGTTTTTT

d_call: .
clone_size: .
j_call: TRBJ1-3
v_call: TRBV5-1
cdr3_aa: CASTESASGNTIYF
cdr3_nt: TGCGCCAGCACCGAGTCAGCCTCTGGAAACACCATATATTTT

d_call: .
clone_size: many
j_call: TRBJ2-3
v_call: TRBV6-2/TRBV6-3
cdr3_aa: CASSLREEGGPGDTQYF
cdr3_nt: TGTGCCAGCAGTTTGAGAGAGGAGGGGGGCCCAGGAGATACGCAGTATTTT

d_call: .
clone_size: .
j_call: TRBJ1-5
v_call: TRBV6-5
cdr3_aa: CASDPDRNQPQHF
cdr3_nt: TGTGCCAGCGACCCGGACAGAAATCAGCCCCAGCATTTT

d_call: .
clone_size: .
j_call: TRBJ1-3
v_call: TRBV27
cdr3_aa: CASSRLPGASGNTIYF
cdr3_nt: TGTGCCAGCAGCCGCCTTCCAGGGGCCTCTGGAAACACCATATATTTT

d_call: .
clone_size: once
j_call: TRBJ2-5
v_call: TRBV28
cdr3_aa: CASSFPREYGAQYF
cdr3_nt: TGTGCCAGCAGTTTCCCGAGGGAGTATGGGGCCCAGTACTTC

d_call: .
clone_size: .
j_call: TRBJ2-5
v_call: TRBV3-1/TRBV3-2
cdr3_aa: CASSPDSGQETQYF
cdr3_nt: TGTGCCAGCAGCCCAGATAGCGGACAAGAGACCCAGTACTTC

d_call: .
clone_size: .
j_call: TRBJ1-2
v_call: TRBV7-2
cdr3_aa: CASSLAHGSNYGYTF
cdr3_nt: TGTGCCAGCAGCTTAGCGCACGGATCTAACTATGGCTACACCTTC

d_call: TRBD2
clone_size: .
j_call: TRBJ2-3
v_call: TRBV10-3
cdr3_aa: CAISGASGGTDTQYF
cdr3_nt: TGTGCCATCAGTGGGGCTAGCGGGGGCACAGATACGCAGTATTTT

d_call: .
clone_size: .
j_call: TRBJ2-1
v_call: TRBV11-2
cdr3_aa: CASSLMDEQFF
cdr3_nt: TGTGCCAGCAGCTTAATGGATGAGCAGTTCTTC

d_call: TRBD1
clone_size: .
j_call: TRBJ1-6
v_call: TRBV3-1/TRBV3-2
cdr3_aa: CASSHAQGAGSPLHF
cdr3_nt: TGTGCCAGCAGCCACGCTCAGGGGGCAGGGTCACCCCTCCACTTT

d_call: .
clone_size: .
j_call: TRBJ1-1
v_call: TRBV21-1
cdr3_aa: CASSFCHRNIEMNTEAFF
cdr3_nt: TGTGCCAGCAGCTTTTGTCACAGAAACATTGAAATGAACACTGAAGCTTTCTTT

d_call: .
clone_size: .
j_call: TRBJ1-5
v_call: TRBV4-1
cdr3_aa: CASSQEGLYSNQPQHF
cdr3_nt: TGCGCCAGCAGCCAAGAGGGTTTGTATAGCAATCAGCCCCAGCATTTT

d_call: .
clone_size: .
j_call: TRBJ1-4
v_call: TRBV7-7
cdr3_aa: CASSLALGEKLFF
cdr3_nt: TGTGCTAGCAGCTTAGCGCTTGGTGAAAAACTGTTTTTT

d_call: .
clone_size: .
j_call: TRBJ1-5
v_call: TRBV6-5
cdr3_aa: CASRGTSGNQPQHF
cdr3_nt: TGTGCCAGCAGGGGGACATCCGGCAATCAGCCCCAGCATTTT

d_call: TRBD1
clone_size: .
j_call: TRBJ1-1
v_call: TRBV19
cdr3_aa: CASSILGQGRTEAFF
cdr3_nt: TGTGCCAGTAGTATTCTGGGACAGGGGCGGACTGAAGCTTTCTTT

d_call: TRBD1
clone_size: once
j_call: TRBJ2-1
v_call: TRBV2
cdr3_aa: CASTSGQGGNEQFF
cdr3_nt: TGTGCCAGCACCTCGGGACAGGGAGGCAATGAGCAGTTCTTC